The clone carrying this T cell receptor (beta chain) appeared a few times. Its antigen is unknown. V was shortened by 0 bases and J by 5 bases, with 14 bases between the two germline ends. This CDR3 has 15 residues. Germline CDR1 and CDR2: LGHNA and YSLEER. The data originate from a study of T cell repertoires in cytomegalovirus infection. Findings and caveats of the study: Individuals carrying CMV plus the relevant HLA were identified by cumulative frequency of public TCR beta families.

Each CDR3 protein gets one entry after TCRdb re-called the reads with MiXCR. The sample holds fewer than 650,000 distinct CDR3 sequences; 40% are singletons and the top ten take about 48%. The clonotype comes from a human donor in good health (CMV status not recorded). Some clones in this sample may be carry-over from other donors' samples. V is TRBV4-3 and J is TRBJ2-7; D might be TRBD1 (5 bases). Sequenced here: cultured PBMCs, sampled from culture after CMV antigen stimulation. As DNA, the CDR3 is TGCGCCAGCAGCCAAGATTGGGCAGGGCGCAACGAGCAGTACTTC. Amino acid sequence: CASSQDWAGRNEQYF.